The clone carrying this TCR beta chain occurred once. Antigen specificity is unknown. The data belong to a study of T cell responses to AZD1222 COVID-19 vaccine. Broader study findings: Spike-spanning, vaccine-associated CD4 TCRs were dominant at 160-218 and 743-854.

V shed 5 bases and J shed 2 bases, with 14 bases lying between them. The CDR3 length is 15 residues. Per germline, CDR1 MNHEY and CDR2 SVGAGI. Repertoires were generated with immunoSEQ multiplex PCR, while TCRdb's copy carries only in-frame clones and drops some. Among tens of thousands of clones, roughly 90% were seen once, and the ten largest hold less than 6%. V usage is TRBV6-5 and J usage is TRBJ2-3, with D possibly TRBD1 on 5 matching bases. This TCR came from an adult in good health. This specimen was peripheral blood, taken on day 0 of AZD1222 vaccination. Written as DNA, the CDR3 is TGTGCCAGCAGTCGACAGACCTGGGACACAGATACGCAGTATTTT. Protein sequence: CASSRQTWDTDTQYF.